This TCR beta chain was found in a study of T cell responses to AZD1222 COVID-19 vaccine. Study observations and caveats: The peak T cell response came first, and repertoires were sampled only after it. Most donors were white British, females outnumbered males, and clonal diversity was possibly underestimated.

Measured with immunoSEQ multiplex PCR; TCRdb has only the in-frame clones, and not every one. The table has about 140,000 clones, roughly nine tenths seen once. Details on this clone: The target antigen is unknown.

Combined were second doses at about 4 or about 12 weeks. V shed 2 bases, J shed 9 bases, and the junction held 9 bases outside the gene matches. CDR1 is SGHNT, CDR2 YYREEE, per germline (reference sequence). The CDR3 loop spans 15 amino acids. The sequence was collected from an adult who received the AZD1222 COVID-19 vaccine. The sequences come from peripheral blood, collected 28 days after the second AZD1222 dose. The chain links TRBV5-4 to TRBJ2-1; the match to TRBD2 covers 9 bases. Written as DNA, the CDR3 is TGTGCCAGCAGCTTTCCGGGACTAGCCCCTGCTGAGCAGTTCTTC. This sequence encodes CASSFPGLAPAEQFF.